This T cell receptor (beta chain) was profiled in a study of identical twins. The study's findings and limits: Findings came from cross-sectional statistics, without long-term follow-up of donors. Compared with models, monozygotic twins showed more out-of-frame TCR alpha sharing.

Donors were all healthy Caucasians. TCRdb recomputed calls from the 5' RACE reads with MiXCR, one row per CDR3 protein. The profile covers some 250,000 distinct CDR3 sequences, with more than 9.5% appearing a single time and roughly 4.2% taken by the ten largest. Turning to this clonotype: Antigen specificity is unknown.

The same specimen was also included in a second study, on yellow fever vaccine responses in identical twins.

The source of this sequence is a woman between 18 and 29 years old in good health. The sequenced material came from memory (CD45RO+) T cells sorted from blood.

The CDR3 loop reads CASQTLSGRAVDEQFF. Here the CDR3 DNA reads TGTGCCAGCCAAACCCTGAGCGGGAGGGCCGTGGATGAGCAGTTCTTC. The chain is built from TRBV12-3 or TRBV12-4 and TRBJ2-1, with TRBD2 identical over 10 bases. The ends lost 8 bases at V and 8 bases at J; junction bases unmatched: 15. This CDR3 is built from 16 residues.